The text below deals with one T cell receptor (beta chain). Its antigen remains unknown. The germline gives CDR1 MNHNY, CDR2 SVGAGI (reference sequence). There are 15 residues in the CDR3. The data originate from a study of T cells expressing NK-cell markers. Study context: Repertoire data for TCR beta were derived from sorted T cells (CD3+CD56+NKG2C+, CD3+CD56+NKG2C- and CD3+CD56-NKG2C+). Seven of the eight sequenced donors were classified as HCMV-seropositive, and one was classified as seronegative.

Points from the study as a whole: What remained unclear was the HCMV specificity of expanded NKG2C+ T cell clones.

What made the TCR beta cDNA was 5'RACE template switching with UMIs. TCRdb re-analyzed the 5' RACE reads; it lists each CDR3 protein once, without DNA. Here the sample table reports over 350,000 distinct CDR3 sequences. Sample: blood T cells: a sorted CD56 or NKG2C T cell subset, CD4+ or CD8+ T cells, or bulk PBMC T cells (not recorded which). The TCR comes from a woman aged 50 to 65 in good health. This chain joins TRBV6-6 and TRBJ2-7; the TRBD2 assignment by TCRdb is unverifiable without DNA. CDR3 protein: CASSYSQAGAYEQYF.